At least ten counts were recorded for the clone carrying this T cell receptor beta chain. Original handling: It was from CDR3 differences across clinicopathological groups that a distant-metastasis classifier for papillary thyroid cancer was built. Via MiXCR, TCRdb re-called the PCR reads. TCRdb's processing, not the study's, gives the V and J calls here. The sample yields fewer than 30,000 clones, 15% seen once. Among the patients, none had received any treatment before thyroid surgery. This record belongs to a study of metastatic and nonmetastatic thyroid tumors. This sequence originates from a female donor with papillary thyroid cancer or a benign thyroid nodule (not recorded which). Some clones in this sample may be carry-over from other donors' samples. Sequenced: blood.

The CDR3 region has the DNA TGTGCCAGCAGTTTAAGCGGGACGTCGATTGGTGAAAAACTGTTTTTT. Its protein is CASSLSGTSIGEKLFF. The chain recombines TRBV28 with TRBJ1-4; D perhaps matches TRBD1 (5 bases). Germline V gives CDR1 MDHEN, CDR2 SYDVKM. V was clipped by 2 bases and J by 7 bases, with 17 bases between them. The CDR3 length is 16 residues. Using reference TRBV28 and TRBJ1-4 for the parts outside the CDR3, the full variable domain is DVKVTQSSRYLVKRTGEKVFLECVQDMDHENMFWYRQDPGLGLRLIYFSYDVKMKEKGDIPEGYSVSREKKERFSLILESASTNQTSMYLCASSLSGTSIGEKLFFGSGTQLSVL.